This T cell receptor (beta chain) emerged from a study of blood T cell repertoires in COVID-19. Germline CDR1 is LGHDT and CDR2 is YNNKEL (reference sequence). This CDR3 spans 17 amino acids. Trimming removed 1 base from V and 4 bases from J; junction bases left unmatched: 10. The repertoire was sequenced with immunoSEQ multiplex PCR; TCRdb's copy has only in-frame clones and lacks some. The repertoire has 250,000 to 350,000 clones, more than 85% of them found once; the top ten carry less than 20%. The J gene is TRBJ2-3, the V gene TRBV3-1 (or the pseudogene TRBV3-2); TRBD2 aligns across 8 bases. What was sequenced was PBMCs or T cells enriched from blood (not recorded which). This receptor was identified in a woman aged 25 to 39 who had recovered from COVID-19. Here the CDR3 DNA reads TGTGCCAGCAGCCAAGTAGAGGGCGGGGGGCCCTCAGATACGCAGTATTTT. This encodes CASSQVEGGGPSDTQYF.